What follows describes a single TCR beta chain. Its antigen remains undetermined. No base-level quality is on record; no much larger clone is a single base apart. Enrolling through a virtual design, the prospective study's participants ranged in age from roughly 18 to 90 years and lived across 20 to 25 United States geographic areas. Cohort assignment in the prospective study relied on participant-reported clinical history from a screening survey and a study questionnaire. Each participant in the prospective study had whole blood, serum and a nasopharyngeal or oropharyngeal swab collected by mobile phlebotomists. Over a roughly two-month period, participants in the prospective study had the option of providing additional blood draws and questionnaires. Before DNA extraction, prospective study blood samples were shipped either frozen or at room temperature. The sample is drawn from a study of blood T cell repertoires in COVID-19 (dated by TCRdb to the early 2020s). Study-wide context: Collaborator samples came from the United States, Italy and Spain and covered acute and convalescent phases of COVID-19. The material from the prospective study consisted of cDNA or gDNA derived from T cells, B-cell-depleted T cells, or PBMCs. The samples were drawn from the first 160 participants of the ongoing ImmuneRACE study and from 950 to 1,500 subjects provided by 6 global collaborators. The repertoires were released in a freely available public database meant as a resource for research on the immune response to SARS-CoV-2. The sample metadata nearly always contained a de-identified subject ID, COVID-19 status, age in years and sex. The dataset comprised deeply sampled blood TCRbeta repertoires from subjects exposed to, actively infected with, or recovered from COVID-19. Where available, HLA class I and class II types were taken from metadata supplied by the sample provider and were not determined by assay-based typing. Overall study results and their limits: The amount of clinical and demographic metadata varied by source and participant and was provided uncurated.

TCRbeta CDR3 regions were amplified from genomic DNA using the immunoSEQ Assay, a bias-controlled multiplex PCR. As for the original processing: Within the assay, amplification of reference gene primers was used to estimate how many nucleated cells each sample contained. Sequence reads were collapsed and filtered to measure the absolute abundance of every unique TCRbeta CDR3 rearrangement. For each sample, productive Simpson clonality was calculated as the square root of Simpson's diversity index across productive rearrangements. TCRdb took this table from immuneACCESS and kept in-frame rearrangements with V and J called. Such tables lack part of the clones; where checked against another copy, unresolved V genes explain under half of the gap, and the rest is unexplained. Clone size and V and J calls were adopted from that table, with D and trimming inferred from the DNA. The sample records fewer than 250,000 clones, roughly 90% of which are singletons. In total, the top ten clones hold around 2.6% of the sample.

Sequenced input: PBMCs or T cells enriched from blood (not recorded which). The sequence was collected from a woman in her 30s with acute COVID-19.

The CDR3 reads as follows: CASSYSTTGGFYEQYF. At the DNA level, the sequence is TGTGCCAGCAGTTACTCGACGACAGGGGGCTTCTACGAGCAGTACTTC. The V and J genes are TRBV6-5 and TRBJ2-7, and 10 junction bases match TRBD1. Reading the germline V gene gives CDR1 MNHEY and CDR2 SVGAGI. From the cysteine through the phenylalanine, the CDR3 covers 16 amino acids. CDR3 DNA only is kept here, 48 bases in frame from base 1. Trimming leaves V shorter by 0 bases and J shorter by 3 bases, with the junction holding 5 bases beyond the gene matches.